These T cell receptor beta chains were read from a single sample in a study of cytomegalovirus exposure and HLA in healthy donors. Clones were sequenced by immunoSEQ multiplex PCR, and TCRdb holds only the in-frame ones, with some missing. The table shows over 150,000 clones, with 75% to 85% occurring only once. The sequenced material came from PBMCs. The receptors come from a woman in her forties in good health and CMV-seropositive. CDR3s include the opening cysteine and the closing phenylalanine or tryptophan.

V: TRBV7-9
J: TRBJ1-3
CDR3: CASSLDGTLSGNTIYF

V: TRBV5-1
J: TRBJ2-1
CDR3: CASTPLAGGPGNEQFF

V: TRBV7-6
J: TRBJ2-7
CDR3: CASSLGQGGTYEQYF

V: TRBV6-5
J: TRBJ1-2
CDR3: CASSRDRGNLYGYTF

V: TRBV18
J: TRBJ2-5
CDR3: CASSPGRDRGDGRYQETQYF

V: TRBV19
J: TRBJ1-5
CDR3: CATDDTHSNQPQHF

V: TRBV27
J: TRBJ2-1
CDR3: CASRLAGDNEQFF

V: TRBV15
J: TRBJ1-3
CDR3: CATSRAIPGNTIYF

V: TRBV7-8
J: TRBJ2-1
CDR3: CASSPYRVGSYNEQFF

V: TRBV7-9
J: TRBJ2-2
CDR3: CASSLPRQGPNTGELFF

V: TRBV28
J: TRBJ1-1
CDR3: CASSLRGQGAGTEAFF

V: TRBV27
J: TRBJ1-5
CDR3: CASSPTPPFGTGGNQPQHF

V: TRBV5-1
J: TRBJ2-7
CDR3: CASSGTASSYEQYF

V: TRBV5-1
J: TRBJ2-3
CDR3: CASSLLAVGTDTQYF

V: TRBV28
J: TRBJ2-3
CDR3: CASSPPWGGTDTQYF

V: TRBV7-9
J: TRBJ1-4
CDR3: CASTPDRGMYEKLFF

V: TRBV5-4
J: TRBJ1-4
CDR3: CASSFGGEKLFF

V: TRBV18
J: TRBJ2-3
CDR3: CASSPLGEAPDTQYF

V: TRBV2
J: TRBJ1-2
CDR3: CASSEAQTGGYTF

V: TRBV28
J: TRBJ2-3
CDR3: CASSQGGFTDTQYF

V: TRBV9
J: TRBJ1-3
CDR3: CASSVGSGNTIYF